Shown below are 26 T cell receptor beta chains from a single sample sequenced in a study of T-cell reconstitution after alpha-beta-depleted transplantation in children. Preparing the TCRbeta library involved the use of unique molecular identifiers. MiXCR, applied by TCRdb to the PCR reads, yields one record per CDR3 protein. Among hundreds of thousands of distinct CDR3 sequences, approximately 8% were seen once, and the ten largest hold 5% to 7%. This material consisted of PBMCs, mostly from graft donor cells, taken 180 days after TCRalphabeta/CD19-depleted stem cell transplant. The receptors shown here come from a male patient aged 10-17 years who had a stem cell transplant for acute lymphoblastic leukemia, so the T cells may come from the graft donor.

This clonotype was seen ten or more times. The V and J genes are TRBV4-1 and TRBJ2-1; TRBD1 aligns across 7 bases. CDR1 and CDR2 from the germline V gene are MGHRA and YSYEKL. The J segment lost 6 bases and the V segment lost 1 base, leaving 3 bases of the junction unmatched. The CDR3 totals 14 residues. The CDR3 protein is CASSQGAGGNEQFF. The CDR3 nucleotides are TGCGCCAGCAGCCAAGGGGCAGGGGGCAATGAGCAGTTCTTC.

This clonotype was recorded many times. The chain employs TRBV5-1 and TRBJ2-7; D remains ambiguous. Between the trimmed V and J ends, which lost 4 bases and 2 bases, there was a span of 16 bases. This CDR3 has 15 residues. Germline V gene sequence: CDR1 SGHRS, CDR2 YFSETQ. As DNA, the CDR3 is TGCGCCAGCAGCCCCCTGTTTGGGAATCCCTACGAGCAGTACTTC. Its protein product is CASSPLFGNPYEQYF.

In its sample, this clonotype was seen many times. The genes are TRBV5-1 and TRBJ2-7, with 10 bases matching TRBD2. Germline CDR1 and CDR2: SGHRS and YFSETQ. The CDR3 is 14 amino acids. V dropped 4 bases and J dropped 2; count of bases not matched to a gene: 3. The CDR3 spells CASSTAGGAYEQYF. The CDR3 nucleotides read TGCGCCAGCAGCACAGCGGGAGGGGCCTACGAGCAGTACTTC.

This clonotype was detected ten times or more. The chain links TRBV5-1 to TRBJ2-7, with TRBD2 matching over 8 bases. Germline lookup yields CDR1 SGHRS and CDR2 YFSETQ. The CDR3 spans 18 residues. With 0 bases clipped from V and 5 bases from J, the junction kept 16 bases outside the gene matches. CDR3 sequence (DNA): TGCGCCAGCAGCTTGGTTCCGAGGAGCGATAGCGGGATCAACGAGCAGTACTTC. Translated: CASSLVPRSDSGINEQYF. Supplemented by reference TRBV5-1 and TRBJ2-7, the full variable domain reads KAGVTQTPRYLIKTRGQQVTLSCSPISGHRSVSWYQQTPGQGLQFLFEYFSETQRNKGNFPGRFSGRQFSNSRSEMNVSTLELGDSALYLCASSLVPRSDSGINEQYFGPGTRLTVT.

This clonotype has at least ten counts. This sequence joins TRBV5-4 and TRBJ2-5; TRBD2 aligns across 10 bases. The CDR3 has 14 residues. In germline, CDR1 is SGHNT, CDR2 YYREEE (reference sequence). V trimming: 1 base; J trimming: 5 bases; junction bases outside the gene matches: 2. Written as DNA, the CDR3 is TGTGCCAGCAGCTTGAATAGCGGGAGGGAGACCCAGTACTTC. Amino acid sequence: CASSLNSGRETQYF.

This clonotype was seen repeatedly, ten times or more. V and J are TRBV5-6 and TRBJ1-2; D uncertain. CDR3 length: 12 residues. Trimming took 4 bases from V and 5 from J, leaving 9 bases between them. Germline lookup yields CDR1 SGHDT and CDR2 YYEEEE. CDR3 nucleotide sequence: TGTGCCAGCAGCGTGACTTCATATGGCTACACCTTC. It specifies CASSVTSYGYTF.

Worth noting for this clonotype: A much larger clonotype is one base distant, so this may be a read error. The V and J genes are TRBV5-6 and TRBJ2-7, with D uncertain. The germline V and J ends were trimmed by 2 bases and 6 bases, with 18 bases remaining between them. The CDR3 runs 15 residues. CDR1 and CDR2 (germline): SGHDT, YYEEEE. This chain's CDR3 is CASSLGPGRLREQYF. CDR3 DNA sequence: TGTGCCAGCAGCTTAGGACCGGGCCGACTGCGCGAGCAGTACTTC.

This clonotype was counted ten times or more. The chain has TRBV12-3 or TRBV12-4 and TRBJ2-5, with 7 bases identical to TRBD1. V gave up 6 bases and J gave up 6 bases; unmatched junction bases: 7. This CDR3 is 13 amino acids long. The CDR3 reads CASSPGQLKTQYF. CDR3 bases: TGTGCCAGCAGCCCGGGACAGCTAAAGACCCAGTACTTC.

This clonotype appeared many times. In nucleotides, the CDR3 is TGTGCCAGCAGCCAATGGGGGTTTGAAAAACTGTTTTTT. Its protein is CASSQWGFEKLFF. The chain joins TRBV14 to TRBJ1-4; D is possibly TRBD1 (5 bases). CDR3 length equals 13 residues. Germline assignment: CDR1 SGHDN and CDR2 FVKESK. V was clipped by 2 bases and J by 7 bases, with 8 bases between them.

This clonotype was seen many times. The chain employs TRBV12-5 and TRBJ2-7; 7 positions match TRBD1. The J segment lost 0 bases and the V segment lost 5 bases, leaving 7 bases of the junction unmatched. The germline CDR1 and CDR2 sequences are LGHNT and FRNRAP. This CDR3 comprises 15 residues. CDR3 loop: CASGPPDRSSYEQYF. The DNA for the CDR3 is TGTGCTAGTGGTCCGCCGGACAGGAGCTCCTACGAGCAGTACTTC.

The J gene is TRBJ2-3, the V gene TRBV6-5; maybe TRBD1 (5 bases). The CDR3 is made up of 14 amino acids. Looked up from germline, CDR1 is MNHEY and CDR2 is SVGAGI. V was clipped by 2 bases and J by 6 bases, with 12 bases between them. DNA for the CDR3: TGTGCCAGCAGTTACGGACACCACACGGATACGCAGTATTTT. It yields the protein CASSYGHHTDTQYF.

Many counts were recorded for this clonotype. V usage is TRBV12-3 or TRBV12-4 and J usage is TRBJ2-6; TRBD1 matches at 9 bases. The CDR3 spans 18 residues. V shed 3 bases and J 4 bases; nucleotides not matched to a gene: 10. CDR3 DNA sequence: TGTGCCAGCAGTTTTCAAGGACAGGGGAGGGAAGGGGCCAACGTCCTGACTTTC. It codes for CASSFQGQGREGANVLTF.

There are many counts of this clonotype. The CDR3 sequence: CSAASGGYGEAFF. DNA for the CDR3: TGCAGCGCGGCCTCAGGGGGGTACGGGGAAGCTTTCTTT. This sequence joins TRBV29-1 and TRBJ1-1; 7 nucleotides align to TRBD1. This CDR3 has 13 residues. V lost 7 bases to trimming and J lost 8 bases; unmatched junction nucleotides: 13. Germline assignment: CDR1 SQVTM and CDR2 ANQGSEA.

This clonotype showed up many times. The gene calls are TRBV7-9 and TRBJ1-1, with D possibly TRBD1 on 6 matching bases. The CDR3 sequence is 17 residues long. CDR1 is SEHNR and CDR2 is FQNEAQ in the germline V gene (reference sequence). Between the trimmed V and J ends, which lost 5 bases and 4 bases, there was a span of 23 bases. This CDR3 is CASSPPGVTGRATEAFF. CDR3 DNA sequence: TGTGCCAGCAGCCCTCCCGGAGTTACAGGGAGGGCCACTGAAGCTTTCTTT.

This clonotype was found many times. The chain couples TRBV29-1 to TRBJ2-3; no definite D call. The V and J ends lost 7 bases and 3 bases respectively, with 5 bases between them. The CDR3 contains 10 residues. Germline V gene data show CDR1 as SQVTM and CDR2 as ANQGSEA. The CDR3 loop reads CSGGTDTQYF. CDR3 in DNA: TGCAGCGGGGGAACAGATACGCAGTATTTT.

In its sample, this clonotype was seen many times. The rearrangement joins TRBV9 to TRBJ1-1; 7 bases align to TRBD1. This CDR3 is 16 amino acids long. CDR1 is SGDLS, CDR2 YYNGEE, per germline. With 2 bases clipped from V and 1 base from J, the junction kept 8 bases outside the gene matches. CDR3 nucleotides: TGTGCCAGCAGCGTGAGTCCGGACAGGCCGAACACTGAAGCTTTCTTT. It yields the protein CASSVSPDRPNTEAFF.

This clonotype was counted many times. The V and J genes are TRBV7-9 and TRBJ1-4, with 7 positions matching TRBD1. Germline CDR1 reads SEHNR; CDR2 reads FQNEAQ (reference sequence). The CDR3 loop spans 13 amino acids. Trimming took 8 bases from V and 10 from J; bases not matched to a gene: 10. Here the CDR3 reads CASRRQGDRKLFF. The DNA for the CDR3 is TGTGCCAGCCGGAGACAGGGAGACAGAAAACTGTTTTTT.

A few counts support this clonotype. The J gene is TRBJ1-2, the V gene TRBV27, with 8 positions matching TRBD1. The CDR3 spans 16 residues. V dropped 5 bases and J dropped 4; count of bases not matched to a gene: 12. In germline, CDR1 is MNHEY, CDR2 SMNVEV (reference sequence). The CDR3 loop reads CASSPQGADIPYGYTF. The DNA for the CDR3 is TGTGCCAGCAGTCCCCAGGGGGCGGACATCCCCTATGGCTACACCTTC.

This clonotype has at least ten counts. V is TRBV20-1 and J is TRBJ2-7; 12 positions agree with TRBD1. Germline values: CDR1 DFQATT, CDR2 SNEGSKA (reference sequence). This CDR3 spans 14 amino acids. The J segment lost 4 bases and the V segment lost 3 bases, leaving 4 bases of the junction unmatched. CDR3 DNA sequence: TGCAGTGCTAGCGGGGACAGGGGGCAGTACGAGCAGTACTTC. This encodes CSASGDRGQYEQYF.

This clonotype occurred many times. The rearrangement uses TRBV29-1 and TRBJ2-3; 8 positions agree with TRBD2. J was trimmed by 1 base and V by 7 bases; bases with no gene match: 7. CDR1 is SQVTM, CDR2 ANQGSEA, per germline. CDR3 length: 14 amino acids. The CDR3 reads CSAPRGGGTDTQYF. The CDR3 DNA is TGCAGCGCACCACGGGGGGGCGGCACAGATACGCAGTATTTT.

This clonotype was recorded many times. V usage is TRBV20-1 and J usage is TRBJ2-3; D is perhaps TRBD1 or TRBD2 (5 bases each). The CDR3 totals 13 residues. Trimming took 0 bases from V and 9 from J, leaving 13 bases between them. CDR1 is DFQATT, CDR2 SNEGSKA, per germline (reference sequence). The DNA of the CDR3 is TGCAGTGCTAGAGATCCGAGGGGTTGGACGCAGTATTTT. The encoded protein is CSARDPRGWTQYF.

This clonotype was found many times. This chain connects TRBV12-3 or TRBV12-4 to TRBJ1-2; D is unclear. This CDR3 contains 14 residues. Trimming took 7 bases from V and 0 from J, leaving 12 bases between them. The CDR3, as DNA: TGTGCCAGCACGAGACAACATTCTAACTATGGCTACACCTTC. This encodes CASTRQHSNYGYTF.

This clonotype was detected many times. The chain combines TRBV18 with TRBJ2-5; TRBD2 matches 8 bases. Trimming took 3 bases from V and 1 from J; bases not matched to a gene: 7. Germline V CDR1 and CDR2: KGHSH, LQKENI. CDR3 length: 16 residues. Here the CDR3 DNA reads TGTGCCAGCTCACCGGGCCTAGCGGGCCGCCAAGAGACCCAGTACTTC. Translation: CASSPGLAGRQETQYF.

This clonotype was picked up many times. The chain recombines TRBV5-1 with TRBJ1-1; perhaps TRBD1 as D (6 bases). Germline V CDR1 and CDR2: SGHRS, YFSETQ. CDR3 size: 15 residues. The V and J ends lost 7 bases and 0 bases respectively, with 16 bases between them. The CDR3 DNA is TGCGCCAGCGGGTTGGAGGGACACCTGAACACTGAAGCTTTCTTT. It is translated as CASGLEGHLNTEAFF. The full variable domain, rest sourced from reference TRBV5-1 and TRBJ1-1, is KAGVTQTPRYLIKTRGQQVTLSCSPISGHRSVSWYQQTPGQGLQFLFEYFSETQRNKGNFPGRFSGRQFSNSRSEMNVSTLELGDSALYLCASGLEGHLNTEAFFGQGTRLTVV.

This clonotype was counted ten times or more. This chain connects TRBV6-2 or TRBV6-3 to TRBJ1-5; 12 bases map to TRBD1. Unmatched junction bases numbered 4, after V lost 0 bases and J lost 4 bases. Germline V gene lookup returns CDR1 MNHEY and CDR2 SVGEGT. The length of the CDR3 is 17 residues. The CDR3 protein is CASSYSGQGASNQPQHF. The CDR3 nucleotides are TGTGCCAGCAGTTACTCGGGACAGGGGGCATCAAATCAGCCCCAGCATTTT.

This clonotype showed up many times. The CDR3 DNA reads TGCAGTGCTACACGGGGGGCTGGGGAAAAACTGTTTTTT. The encoded protein is CSATRGAGEKLFF. The chain is built from TRBV20-1 and TRBJ1-4; perhaps TRBD1 as D (6 bases). Between the trimmed V and J ends, which lost 4 bases and 8 bases, there was a span of 14 bases. CDR3 length: 13 residues. Germline assignment: CDR1 DFQATT and CDR2 SNEGSKA (reference sequence).